The rows below give T cell receptor beta chains drawn from one sample of a study of siplizumab effects on memory and regulatory T cells. Sequencing was performed with immunoSEQ multiplex PCR; in TCRdb, only in-frame clones are kept and a portion is missing. The sample lists about 98,000 clones, approximately 90% seen once, with around 1.1% in the top ten. The sequenced sample consisted of CD4+ T cells sorted from blood. The source of these receptors is a human donor in good health. Both conserved end residues are part of each CDR3. Each record gives: CDR3 protein, CDR3 DNA, J gene, clone size, V gene, D gene. The D gene is left open where the match is weak. Not every row has a clone size; where given, it reads once, few, many or a size class.

CDR3 protein: CASSEGIFYEQYF
CDR3 DNA: TGTGCCAGCAGTGAAGGGATCTTTTACGAGCAGTACTTC
J gene: TRBJ2-7
clone size: .
V gene: TRBV2
D gene: .

CDR3 protein: CASSIPGGGEKLFF
CDR3 DNA: TGTGCCAGCAGTATTCCAGGGGGCGGTGAAAAACTGTTTTTT
J gene: TRBJ1-4
clone size: once
V gene: TRBV25-1
D gene: TRBD1

CDR3 protein: CASRRDRQTEAFF
CDR3 DNA: TGTGCCAGCAGGCGGGACAGACAAACTGAAGCTTTCTTT
J gene: TRBJ1-1
clone size: .
V gene: TRBV6-5
D gene: TRBD1

CDR3 protein: CASSPLGAEDEKLFF
CDR3 DNA: TGCGCCAGCAGCCCCCTGGGGGCGGAGGATGAAAAACTGTTTTTT
J gene: TRBJ1-4
clone size: .
V gene: TRBV4-1
D gene: .

CDR3 protein: CASSEGGLTDTQYF
CDR3 DNA: TGTGCCAGCAGTGAAGGGGGGTTAACAGATACGCAGTATTTT
J gene: TRBJ2-3
clone size: .
V gene: TRBV6-1
D gene: .

CDR3 protein: CASSQEGARSYYGYTF
CDR3 DNA: TGTGCCAGCAGTCAAGAAGGGGCTCGCTCTTACTATGGCTACACCTTC
J gene: TRBJ1-2
clone size: .
V gene: TRBV14
D gene: .

CDR3 protein: CASAQGGRNEQFF
CDR3 DNA: TGTGCCAGCGCCCAGGGCGGCAGGAATGAGCAGTTCTTC
J gene: TRBJ2-1
clone size: .
V gene: TRBV6-1
D gene: .

CDR3 protein: CASSFGPLSYEQYF
CDR3 DNA: TGTGCCAGCAGTTTTGGGCCCCTCTCCTACGAGCAGTACTTC
J gene: TRBJ2-7
clone size: .
V gene: TRBV28
D gene: .

CDR3 protein: CASSVSGSFYGYTF
CDR3 DNA: TGTGCCAGCAGTGTCTCAGGCTCGTTCTATGGCTACACCTTC
J gene: TRBJ1-2
clone size: few
V gene: TRBV25-1
D gene: .

CDR3 protein: CASSRLGGNTEAFF
CDR3 DNA: TGTGCCAGCAGCCGTCTGGGGGGGAACACTGAAGCTTTCTTT
J gene: TRBJ1-1
clone size: .
V gene: TRBV14
D gene: .

CDR3 protein: CASTRNAGQGSYEQYF
CDR3 DNA: TGTGCCAGCACCCGTAACGCGGGACAGGGGTCCTACGAGCAGTACTTC
J gene: TRBJ2-7
clone size: once
V gene: TRBV27
D gene: TRBD1

CDR3 protein: CASSVAVAGTDTQYF
CDR3 DNA: TGTGCCAGCAGCGTAGCTGTCGCGGGGACAGATACGCAGTATTTT
J gene: TRBJ2-3
clone size: .
V gene: TRBV9
D gene: .

CDR3 protein: CASSQTRWGGGTQYF
CDR3 DNA: TGTGCCAGCAGCCAAACTAGATGGGGTGGGGGTACGCAGTATTTT
J gene: TRBJ2-3
clone size: .
V gene: TRBV4-2
D gene: .

CDR3 protein: CAWRGRSSYEQYF
CDR3 DNA: TGTGCCTGGAGAGGCAGGAGCTCCTACGAGCAGTACTTC
J gene: TRBJ2-7
clone size: once
V gene: TRBV30
D gene: .

CDR3 protein: CASSPRWGDTEAFF
CDR3 DNA: TGTGCCAGCAGCCCTCGTTGGGGGGACACTGAAGCTTTCTTT
J gene: TRBJ1-1
clone size: few
V gene: TRBV9
D gene: .

CDR3 protein: CASNPRVPGELFF
CDR3 DNA: TGCGCCAGCAACCCCAGGGTCCCCGGGGAGCTGTTTTTT
J gene: TRBJ2-2
clone size: .
V gene: TRBV23-1
D gene: .

CDR3 protein: CASSQPRLALGETQYF
CDR3 DNA: TGTGCCAGCAGCCAACCCCGACTAGCGTTGGGAGAGACCCAGTACTTC
J gene: TRBJ2-5
clone size: .
V gene: TRBV4-2
D gene: TRBD2

CDR3 protein: CASSLGGGLGSDTQYF
CDR3 DNA: TGTGCCAGCAGCTTAGGAGGGGGGCTAGGTTCAGATACGCAGTATTTT
J gene: TRBJ2-3
clone size: .
V gene: TRBV7-2
D gene: .

CDR3 protein: CAWSLRPNEKLFF
CDR3 DNA: TGTGCCTGGAGTTTGCGGCCTAATGAAAAACTGTTTTTT
J gene: TRBJ1-4
clone size: .
V gene: TRBV30
D gene: .

CDR3 protein: CASSRSEGAGGEQFF
CDR3 DNA: TGTGCCAGCAGCCGATCCGAGGGCGCGGGAGGGGAGCAGTTCTTC
J gene: TRBJ2-1
clone size: .
V gene: TRBV4-2
D gene: TRBD2

CDR3 protein: CSAGEIEEQYF
CDR3 DNA: TGCAGTGCGGGAGAGATCGAGGAGCAGTACTTC
J gene: TRBJ2-7
clone size: .
V gene: TRBV20-1
D gene: .

CDR3 protein: CASRRLARDNSPLHF
CDR3 DNA: TGTGCCAGCAGGAGGCTAGCCAGGGATAATTCACCCCTCCACTTT
J gene: TRBJ1-6
clone size: .
V gene: TRBV28
D gene: .